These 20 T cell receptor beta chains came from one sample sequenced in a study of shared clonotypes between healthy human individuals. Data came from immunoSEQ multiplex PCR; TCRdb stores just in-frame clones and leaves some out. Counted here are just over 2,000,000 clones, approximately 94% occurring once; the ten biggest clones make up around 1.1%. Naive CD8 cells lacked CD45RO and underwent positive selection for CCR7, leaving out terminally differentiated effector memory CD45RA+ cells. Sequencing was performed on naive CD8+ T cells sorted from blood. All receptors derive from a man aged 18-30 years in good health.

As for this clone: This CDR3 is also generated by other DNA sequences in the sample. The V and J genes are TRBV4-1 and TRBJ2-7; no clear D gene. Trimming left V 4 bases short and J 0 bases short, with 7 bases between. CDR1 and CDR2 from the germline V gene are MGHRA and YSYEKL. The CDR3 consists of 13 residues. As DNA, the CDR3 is TGCGCCAGCAGCCCCTCTACCTCCTACGAGCAGTACTTC. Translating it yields CASSPSTSYEQYF.

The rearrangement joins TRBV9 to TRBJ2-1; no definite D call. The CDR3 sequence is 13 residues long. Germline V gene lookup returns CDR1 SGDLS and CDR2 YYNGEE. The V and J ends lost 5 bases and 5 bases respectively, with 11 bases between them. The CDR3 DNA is TGTGCCAGCAGTTCTAATGGGGACAATGAGCAGTTCTTC. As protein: CASSSNGDNEQFF.

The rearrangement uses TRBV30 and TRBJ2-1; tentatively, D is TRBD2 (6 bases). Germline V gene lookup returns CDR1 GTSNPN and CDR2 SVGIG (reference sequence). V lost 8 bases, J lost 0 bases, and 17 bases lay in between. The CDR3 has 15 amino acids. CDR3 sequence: CARGAGSSSYNEQFF. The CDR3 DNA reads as TGTGCCCGAGGGGCGGGGTCCAGCTCCTACAATGAGCAGTTCTTC. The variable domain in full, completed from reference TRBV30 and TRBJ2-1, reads SQTIHQWPATLVQPVGSPLSLECTVEGTSNPNLYWYRQAAGRGLQLLFYSVGIGQISSEVPQNLSASRPQDRQFILSSKKLLLSDSGFYLCARGAGSSSYNEQFFGPGTRLTVL.

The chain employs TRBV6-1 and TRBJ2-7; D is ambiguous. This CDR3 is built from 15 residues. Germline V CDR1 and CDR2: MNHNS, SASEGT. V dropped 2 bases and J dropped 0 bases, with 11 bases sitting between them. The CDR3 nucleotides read TGTGCCAGCAGTGAATTCCCCTCCCCCTCCTACGAGCAGTACTTC. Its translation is CASSEFPSPSYEQYF.

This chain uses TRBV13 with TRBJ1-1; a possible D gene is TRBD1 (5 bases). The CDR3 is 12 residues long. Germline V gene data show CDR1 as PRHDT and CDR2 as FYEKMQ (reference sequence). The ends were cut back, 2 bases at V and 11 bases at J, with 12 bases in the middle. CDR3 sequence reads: CASSLFTGEAFF. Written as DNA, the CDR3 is TGTGCCAGCAGCTTATTTACGGGGGAGGCTTTCTTT.

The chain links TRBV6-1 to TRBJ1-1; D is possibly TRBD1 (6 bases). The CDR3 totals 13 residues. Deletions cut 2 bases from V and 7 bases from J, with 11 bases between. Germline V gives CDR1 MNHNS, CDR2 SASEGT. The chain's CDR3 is CASSEYRADEAFF. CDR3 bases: TGTGCCAGCAGTGAATACAGGGCTGATGAAGCTTTCTTT.

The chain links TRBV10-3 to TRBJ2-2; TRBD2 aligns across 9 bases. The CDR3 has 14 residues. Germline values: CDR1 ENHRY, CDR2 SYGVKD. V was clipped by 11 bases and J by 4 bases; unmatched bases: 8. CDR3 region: CASELAGTTGELFF. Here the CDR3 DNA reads TGTGCCTCCGAGCTAGCGGGAACCACCGGGGAGCTGTTTTTT.

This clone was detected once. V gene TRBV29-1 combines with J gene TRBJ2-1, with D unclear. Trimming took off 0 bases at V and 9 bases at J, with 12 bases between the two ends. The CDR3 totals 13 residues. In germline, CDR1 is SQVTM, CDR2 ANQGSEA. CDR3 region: CSVEDPQLAEQFF. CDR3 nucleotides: TGCAGCGTTGAAGATCCTCAGCTGGCTGAGCAGTTCTTC.

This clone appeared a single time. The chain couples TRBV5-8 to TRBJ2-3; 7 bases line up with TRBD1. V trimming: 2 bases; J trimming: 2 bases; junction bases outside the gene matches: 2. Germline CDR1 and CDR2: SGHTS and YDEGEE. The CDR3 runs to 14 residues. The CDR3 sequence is CASSFEGATDTQYF. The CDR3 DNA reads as TGTGCCAGCAGCTTCGAGGGGGCCACAGATACGCAGTATTTT.

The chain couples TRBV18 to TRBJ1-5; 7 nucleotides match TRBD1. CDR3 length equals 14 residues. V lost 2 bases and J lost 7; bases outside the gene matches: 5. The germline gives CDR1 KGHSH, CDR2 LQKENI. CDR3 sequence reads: CASSPVAGGQPQHF. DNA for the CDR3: TGTGCCAGCTCACCAGTAGCAGGGGGACAGCCCCAGCATTTT.

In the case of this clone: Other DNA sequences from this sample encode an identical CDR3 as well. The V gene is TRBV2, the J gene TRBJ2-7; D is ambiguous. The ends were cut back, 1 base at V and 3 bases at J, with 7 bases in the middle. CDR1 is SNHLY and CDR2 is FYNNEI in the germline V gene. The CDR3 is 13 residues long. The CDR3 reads CASSEGPDYEQYF. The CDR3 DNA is TGTGCCAGCAGTGAAGGGCCTGACTACGAGCAGTACTTC.

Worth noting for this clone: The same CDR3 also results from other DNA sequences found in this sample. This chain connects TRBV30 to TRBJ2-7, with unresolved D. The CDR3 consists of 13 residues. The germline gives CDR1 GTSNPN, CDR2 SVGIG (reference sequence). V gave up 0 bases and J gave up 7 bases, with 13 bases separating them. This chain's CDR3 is CAWSVSGGYEQYF. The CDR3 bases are TGTGCCTGGAGTGTTTCCGGTGGATATGAGCAGTACTTC.

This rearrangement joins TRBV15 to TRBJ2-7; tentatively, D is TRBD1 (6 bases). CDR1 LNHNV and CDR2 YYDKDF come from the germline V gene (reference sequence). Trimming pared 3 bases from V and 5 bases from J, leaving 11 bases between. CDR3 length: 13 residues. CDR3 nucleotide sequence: TGTGCCACCAGCAGCAACAGGGTCAACGAGCAGTACTTC. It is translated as CATSSNRVNEQYF. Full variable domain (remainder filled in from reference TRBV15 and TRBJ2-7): DAMVIQNPRYQVTQFGKPVTLSCSQTLNHNVMYWYQQKSSQAPKLLFHYYDKDFNNEADTPDNFQSRRPNTSFCFLDIRSPGLGDTAMYLCATSSNRVNEQYFGPGTRLTVT.

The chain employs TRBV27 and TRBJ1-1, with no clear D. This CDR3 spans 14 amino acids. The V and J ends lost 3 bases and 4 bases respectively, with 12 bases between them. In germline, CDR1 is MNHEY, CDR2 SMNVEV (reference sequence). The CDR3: CASSFGGQATEAFF. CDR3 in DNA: TGTGCCAGCAGTTTTGGAGGGCAAGCCACTGAAGCTTTCTTT.

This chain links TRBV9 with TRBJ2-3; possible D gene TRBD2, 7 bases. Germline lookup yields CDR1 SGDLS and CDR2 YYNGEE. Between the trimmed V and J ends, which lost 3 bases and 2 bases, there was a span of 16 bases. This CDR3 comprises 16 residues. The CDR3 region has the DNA TGTGCCAGCAGCGAGGGATGGGCGGGGGCCACAGATACGCAGTATTTT. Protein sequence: CASSEGWAGATDTQYF.

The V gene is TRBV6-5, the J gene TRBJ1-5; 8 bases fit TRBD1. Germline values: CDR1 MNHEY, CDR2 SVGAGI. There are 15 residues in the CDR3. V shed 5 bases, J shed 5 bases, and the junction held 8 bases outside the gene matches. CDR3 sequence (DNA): TGTGCCAGCAGTCCAGGGACAGGCTCCTATCAGCCCCAGCATTTT. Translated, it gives CASSPGTGSYQPQHF.

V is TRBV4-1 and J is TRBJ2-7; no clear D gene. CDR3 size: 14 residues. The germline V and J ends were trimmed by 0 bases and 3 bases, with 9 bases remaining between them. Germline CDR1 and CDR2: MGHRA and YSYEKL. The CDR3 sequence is CASSQDRAVYEQYF. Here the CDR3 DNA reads TGCGCCAGCAGCCAAGATAGGGCGGTCTACGAGCAGTACTTC.

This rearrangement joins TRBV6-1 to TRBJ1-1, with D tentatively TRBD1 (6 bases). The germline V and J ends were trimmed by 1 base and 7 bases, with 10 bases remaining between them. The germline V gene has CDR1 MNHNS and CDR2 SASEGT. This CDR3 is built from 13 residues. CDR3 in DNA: TGTGCCAGCAGTGAAGGCTTAGGGGGTGAAGCTTTCTTT. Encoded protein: CASSEGLGGEAFF.

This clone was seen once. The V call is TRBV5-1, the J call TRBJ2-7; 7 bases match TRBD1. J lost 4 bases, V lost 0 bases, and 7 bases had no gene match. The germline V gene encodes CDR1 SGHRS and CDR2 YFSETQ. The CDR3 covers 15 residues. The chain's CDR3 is CASSLGAGGYYEQYF. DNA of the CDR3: TGCGCCAGCAGCTTGGGAGCAGGGGGATATTACGAGCAGTACTTC.

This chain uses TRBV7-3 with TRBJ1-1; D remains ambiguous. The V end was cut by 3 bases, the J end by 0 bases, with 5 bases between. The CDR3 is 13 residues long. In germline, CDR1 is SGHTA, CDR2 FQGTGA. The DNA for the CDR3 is TGTGCCAGCAGCTTCGAGGTGAACACTGAAGCTTTCTTT. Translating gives CASSFEVNTEAFF.